This T cell receptor (beta chain) was profiled in a study of blood T cell repertoires in COVID-19. Looking at the study overall: Specimens from acute and convalescent COVID-19 originated in the United States, Italy and Spain. In each case, the material was cDNA or gDNA derived from T cells, B-cell-depleted T cells, or PBMCs.

In the authors' methods: Quantification of nucleated cells was approximated via reference gene primer amplification. TCRdb's copy holds only in-frame clones and misses some; the assay was immunoSEQ multiplex PCR. V and J calls and clone size follow that table, whereas D and trimming were derived from the DNA. The sample comprises 150,000 to 180,000 clones, about 83% of which are singletons, and roughly 12% rests with the top ten. In Seattle, patients joined the study during active infection and were tracked longitudinally. The origin of this receptor is a woman aged 60 to 75 with COVID-19, enrolled during active disease. What was sequenced was peripheral blood.

CDR3 nucleotides: TGTGCCAGCAGTAAACAACAGGGGTCTAACTACGAGCAGTACTTC. Translated, it gives CASSKQQGSNYEQYF. This rearrangement joins TRBV6-5 to TRBJ2-7; 7 nucleotides match TRBD1. Trimming cost V 5 bases and J 3 bases; bases outside gene matches: 10. The CDR3 is 15 amino acids. CDR1 is MNHEY and CDR2 is SVGAGI in the germline V gene.